This TCR beta chain was retrieved from a study of CD8+ T cells in alopecia areata. Study outcomes and limitations: Persistence during tofacitinib was seen for many expanded lesional clones in scalp and blood. Tofacitinib produced a significant decrease in scalp clonality and in expanded CD8+ clones among the top 100. Greater clonality was observed in lesional scalp samples, especially alopecia totalis/universalis, versus normal scalp.

For this clone: The antigen remains unidentified.

Trimming stripped 4 bases from V and 3 bases from J, with 13 bases between. CDR1 and CDR2 (germline): SGHRS, YFSETQ. This CDR3 contains 14 residues. Treatment specified: oral pan-JAK inhibitor, 5-10 mg twice daily. Peripheral blood, together with lesional scalp punch biopsies, was collected from alopecia areata patients. Sequencing relied on a cDNA template that was reverse transcribed from extracted RNA. The protocol was immunoSEQ multiplex PCR, while the TCRdb copy is restricted to in-frame clones and leaves out a portion. The sample holds 1,500 to 2,500 clones, about 76% seen once. The V call is TRBV5-1, the J call TRBJ1-2, with a weak D call TRBD1 (6 bases). The receptor comes from a human donor with alopecia areata. This specimen was skin, taken around week 44, from a patient treated with tofacitinib. The CDR3 spells CASSPDPGDYGYTF. The CDR3 DNA reads as TGCGCCAGCAGCCCAGACCCAGGGGACTATGGCTACACCTTC. The full variable domain, with the rest looked up from reference TRBV5-1 and TRBJ1-2, is KAGVTQTPRYLIKTRGQQVTLSCSPISGHRSVSWYQQTPGQGLQFLFEYFSETQRNKGNFPGRFSGRQFSNSRSEMNVSTLELGDSALYLCASSPDPGDYGYTFGSGTRLTVV.